Shown below are 26 T cell receptor beta chains from a single sample sequenced in a study of T cell responses to AZD1222 COVID-19 vaccine (dated by TCRdb to about 2021). What this sample's time point label stands for: baseline before first vaccination. Libraries were constructed by the immunoSEQ multiplex PCR assay. TCRdb took this table from immuneACCESS and kept in-frame rearrangements with V and J called. Such tables lack part of the clones; where checked against another copy, unresolved V genes explain under half of the gap, and the rest is unexplained. Here the sample has about 120,000 clones; approximately 90% occur a single time. The ten largest clones capture roughly 4.5% of the sample. The material was peripheral blood, obtained on day 0 of AZD1222 vaccination. The receptors originated from an adult in good health.

This clone was picked up one time. The V and J genes are TRBV18 and TRBJ2-2; 7 nucleotides match TRBD1. V lost 5 bases, J lost 1 base, and 7 bases stayed unmatched. The CDR3 runs to 16 residues. Per the germline V gene, CDR1 is KGHSH and CDR2 is LQKENI. CDR3 bases: TGTGCCAGCTCAACCCGACAGGGACAGAACACCGGGGAGCTGTTTTTT. It specifies CASSTRQGQNTGELFF.

V is TRBV24-1 and J is TRBJ2-5; 11 bases are a match to TRBD2. The trim removed 3 bases at V and 5 bases at J, leaving 7 bases unmatched. The CDR3 has 16 amino acids. Germline V gives CDR1 KGHDR, CDR2 SFDVKD. CDR3 bases: TGTGCCACCAGTGATGACCTAGCGGGGGGCCGGGAGACCCAGTACTTC. This encodes CATSDDLAGGRETQYF.

The rearrangement joins TRBV4-1 to TRBJ2-1, with 11 bases that match TRBD2. V shed 3 bases and J 2 bases; nucleotides not matched to a gene: 6. The length of the CDR3 is 17 residues. CDR1 and CDR2 (germline): MGHRA, YSYEKL. The CDR3 bases are TGCGCCAGCAGCCATACCCTAGCGGGGGGACCCTACAATGAGCAGTTCTTC. Translated: CASSHTLAGGPYNEQFF.

The rearrangement uses TRBV5-1 and TRBJ2-7, with D possibly being TRBD1 (5 bases). Per the germline V gene, CDR1 is SGHRS and CDR2 is YFSETQ. V was shortened by 1 base and J by 6 bases, with 14 bases between the two germline ends. This CDR3 contains 14 residues. DNA of the CDR3: TGCGCCAGCAGCTTGAGGGGCGAAAGTTCCGAGCAGTACTTC. Translation gives CASSLRGESSEQYF.

This chain joins TRBV29-1 and TRBJ1-1; D gene unclear. Trimming shortened V by 7 bases and J by 1 base, and 7 bases separated the two germline ends. The CDR3 length is 11 residues. Germline lookup yields CDR1 SQVTM and CDR2 ANQGSEA. The CDR3 DNA sequence: TGCAGCGGATCCCGGAACACTGAAGCTTTCTTT. Protein product: CSGSRNTEAFF.

This chain joins TRBV28 and TRBJ1-3; no clear D. CDR3 size: 16 residues. V lost 5 bases and J 0 bases, leaving 14 bases between the germline ends. CDR1 is MDHEN and CDR2 is SYDVKM in the germline V gene. The CDR3 nucleotides are TGTGCCAGCAGTCCCCGACAATTTATCTCTGGAAACACCATATATTTT. Translated: CASSPRQFISGNTIYF.

This sequence joins TRBV2 and TRBJ2-7; D not certain. The ends were cut back, 3 bases at V and 3 bases at J, with 6 bases in the middle. This CDR3 has 12 residues. Germline assignment: CDR1 SNHLY and CDR2 FYNNEI. CDR3: CASSDPNYEQYF. The CDR3 DNA follows: TGTGCCAGCAGTGATCCCAACTACGAGCAGTACTTC.

The chain combines TRBV9 with TRBJ1-4; no definite D call. The V gene lost 4 bases and the J gene lost 8 bases, with 12 bases spanning the gap. The CDR3 spans 13 residues. CDR1 and CDR2 from the germline V gene are SGDLS and YYNGEE. The CDR3 DNA reads as TGTGCCAGCAGCCCGTCCGAGGGAGAAAAACTGTTTTTT. Protein: CASSPSEGEKLFF. Drawing the rest from reference TRBV9 and TRBJ1-4, the complete variable domain is DSGVTQTPKHLITATGQRVTLRCSPRSGDLSVYWYQQSLDQGLQFLIQYYNGEERAKGNILERFSAQQFPDLHSELNLSSLELGDSALYFCASSPSEGEKLFFGSGTQLSVL.

The J gene is TRBJ1-2, the V gene TRBV7-3; the D gene is possibly TRBD1 (5 bases). Trimming cost V 5 bases and J 7 bases, with 17 bases left between them. This CDR3 contains 14 residues. From germline, CDR1 is SGHTA and CDR2 FQGTGA. CDR3 amino acids: CASSTTTVGGGYTF. The DNA of the CDR3 is TGTGCCAGCAGCACAACGACAGTAGGAGGTGGCTACACCTTC.

As regards this clone: At one of its ends the junction is not consistent with the germline gene, which may arise from a read error. The rearrangement joins TRBV7-7 to TRBJ2-1; D may correspond to TRBD1 or TRBD2 (5 bases each). The CDR3 extends over 15 amino acids. CDR1 and CDR2 (germline): SSHAT, FNYEAQ (reference sequence). In DNA form, the CDR3 reads TGTGCTAGCAGCTTATATGGGGGCTCCTACAATGAGCAGTTCTTC. This translates into CASSLYGGSYNEQFF.

As to this clone: The junction shows a germline mismatch at one end, possibly a read error. This rearrangement joins TRBV7-7 to TRBJ1-3; weak D call: TRBD1 (5 bases). Germline CDR1 and CDR2: SSHAT and FNYEAQ (reference sequence). This CDR3 is built from 16 residues. The CDR3: CASSLGLRGSGNTIYF. The DNA for the CDR3 is TGTGCTAGCAGCTTAGGATTGAGGGGCTCTGGAAACACCATATATTTT. The entire variable domain, with the rest obtained from reference TRBV7-7 and TRBJ1-3, is as follows: GAGVSQSPRYKVTKRGQDVTLRCDPISSHATLYWYQQALGQGPEFLTYFNYEAQPDKSGLPSDRFSAERPEGSISTLTIQRTEQRDSAMYRCASSLGLRGSGNTIYFGEGSWLTVV.

This rearrangement joins TRBV7-9 to TRBJ1-2; 7 positions match TRBD1. CDR1 is SEHNR and CDR2 is FQNEAQ in the germline V gene (reference sequence). This CDR3 region has 15 residues. V lost 0 bases, J lost 4 bases, and 5 bases stayed unmatched. The CDR3 DNA is TGTGCCAGCAGCTTAGCTCCAGGGGGGGGCTATGGCTACACCTTC. Its protein product is CASSLAPGGGYGYTF.

This chain connects TRBV7-2 to TRBJ2-5; 11 bases are a match to TRBD2. The CDR3 runs 16 residues. CDR1 SGHTA and CDR2 FQGNSA come from the germline V gene. V dropped 4 bases and J dropped 2; count of bases not matched to a gene: 6. CDR3 nucleotides: TGTGCCAGCAGCTGGTTAGCGGGGGGGACTCAAGAGACCCAGTACTTC. Residues: CASSWLAGGTQETQYF.

The chain couples TRBV7-9 to TRBJ1-1; no reliable D call. This CDR3 has 12 residues. V was shortened by 5 bases and J by 0 bases, with 4 bases between the two germline ends. Germline V gene sequence: CDR1 SEHNR, CDR2 FQNEAQ (reference sequence). The CDR3 DNA reads as TGTGCCAGCAGCCCCCTGAACACTGAAGCTTTCTTT. Its translation is CASSPLNTEAFF.

CDR3 nucleotides: TGTGCCACCAGCAGGGTCGGCAGTCAGAACACTGAAGCTTTCTTT. The encoded protein is CATSRVGSQNTEAFF. V and J are TRBV15 and TRBJ1-1; D call uncertain. V was shortened by 3 bases and J by 1 base, with 12 bases between the two germline ends. The CDR3 runs to 15 residues. Germline V gene sequence: CDR1 LNHNV, CDR2 YYDKDF (reference sequence).

The rearrangement joins TRBV3-1 (or the pseudogene TRBV3-2) to TRBJ1-6; D may be TRBD1 (6 bases). Per the germline V gene, CDR1 is LGHDT and CDR2 is YNNKEL (reference sequence). Between the trimmed V and J ends, which lost 0 bases and 7 bases, there was a span of 10 bases. The CDR3 contains 15 residues. This CDR3 reads CASSQDHGGNSPLHF. For the CDR3, the DNA is TGTGCCAGCAGCCAAGATCACGGGGGCAATTCACCCCTCCACTTT.

This sequence joins TRBV18 and TRBJ2-4, with TRBD2 matching over 9 bases. Germline values: CDR1 KGHSH, CDR2 LQKENI. The CDR3 has 19 residues. With V trimmed by 4 bases and J by 0 bases, 13 bases remained unmatched. CDR3 loop: CASSLYDSGGPGAKNIQYF. The CDR3 coding sequence is TGTGCCAGCTCACTCTATGATAGCGGGGGCCCCGGAGCCAAAAACATTCAGTACTTC.

V is TRBV5-1 and J is TRBJ1-2; tentatively, D is TRBD1 (5 bases). V shed 0 bases and J shed 5 bases, with 14 bases lying between them. The CDR3 is 15 residues long. Germline-derived CDR1 and CDR2 are SGHRS and YFSETQ. In nucleotides, the CDR3 is TGCGCCAGCAGCTTGGACAAGGGGCGAAAATATGGCTACACCTTC. Its protein product is CASSLDKGRKYGYTF.

V usage is TRBV7-3 and J usage is TRBJ2-5; 7 bases align to TRBD2. In germline, CDR1 is SGHTA, CDR2 FQGTGA. Trimming took 3 bases from V and 5 from J; bases not matched to a gene: 9. This CDR3 spans 15 amino acids. CDR3 amino acids: CASSFRGDPRETQYF. The CDR3 DNA follows: TGTGCCAGCAGCTTTCGGGGGGACCCCCGGGAGACCCAGTACTTC.

The V gene is TRBV6-5, the J gene TRBJ2-7, with TRBD2 matching 7 bases. Germline trimming cut 3 bases from V and 3 bases from J; bases unmatched to any gene: 11. This CDR3 spans 16 amino acids. Germline values: CDR1 MNHEY, CDR2 SVGAGI. The CDR3: CASSYLADPKFYEQYF. The CDR3 DNA reads as TGTGCCAGCAGTTATCTAGCGGATCCAAAATTCTACGAGCAGTACTTC.

This clone appeared once. This sequence joins TRBV19 and TRBJ1-1; TRBD1 aligns across 8 bases. Germline V CDR1 and CDR2: LNHDA, SQIVND (reference sequence). This CDR3 contains 14 residues. The trim removed 5 bases at V and 1 base at J, leaving 3 bases unmatched. Written as DNA, the CDR3 is TGTGCCAGTAGTCACAGGGGGGGGAACACTGAAGCTTTCTTT. It translates to CASSHRGGNTEAFF.

The V gene is TRBV7-8, the J gene TRBJ1-1; no definite D call. V lost 3 bases, J lost 6 bases, and 8 bases lay in between. Per the germline V gene, CDR1 is SGHVS and CDR2 is FQNEAQ. The CDR3 contains 12 residues. DNA for the CDR3: TGTGCCAGCAGCTTTGGCGGGGCTGAAGCTTTCTTT. As protein: CASSFGGAEAFF.

The chain carries TRBV7-3 and TRBJ1-1; D might be TRBD1 (6 bases). The CDR3 spans 14 residues. Germline V gives CDR1 SGHTA, CDR2 FQGTGA. V dropped 3 bases and J dropped 0 bases, with 8 bases sitting between them. The chain's CDR3 is CASSLQGMNTEAFF. CDR3 nucleotide sequence: TGTGCCAGCAGCTTGCAGGGGATGAACACTGAAGCTTTCTTT. Together with reference TRBV7-3 and TRBJ1-1, the CDR3 gives the full variable domain: GAGVSQTPSNKVTEKGKYVELRCDPISGHTALYWYRQSLGQGPEFLIYFQGTGAADDSGLPNDRFFAVRPEGSVSTLKIQRTERGDSAVYLCASSLQGMNTEAFFGQGTRLTVV.

The chain carries TRBV5-1 and TRBJ1-2, with 11 nucleotides matching TRBD1. Germline V gene sequence: CDR1 SGHRS, CDR2 YFSETQ. The length of the CDR3 is 14 residues. The V gene end was trimmed by 0 bases and the J gene end by 7 bases; junction bases not matched to a gene: 2. CDR3 sequence reads: CASSLVDRGLGYTF. The CDR3 DNA sequence: TGCGCCAGCAGCTTGGTGGACAGGGGGCTTGGCTACACCTTC.

V and J are TRBV12-5 and TRBJ2-2, with 7 bases identical to TRBD2. Germline-derived CDR1 and CDR2 are LGHNT and FRNRAP. The CDR3 has 17 amino acids. Trimming cost V 0 bases and J 2 bases; bases outside gene matches: 6. The CDR3 nucleotides are TGTGCTAGTGGTTTGGTACGGGGAGGGCCAAACACCGGGGAGCTGTTTTTT. It is translated as CASGLVRGGPNTGELFF.

The gene calls are TRBV7-2 and TRBJ1-5; D ambiguous. Germline CDR1 SGHTA, CDR2 FQGNSA. Trimming left V 2 bases short and J 0 bases short, with 5 bases between. This CDR3 spans 14 amino acids. The CDR3 loop reads CASSLWGSNQPQHF. The CDR3, as DNA: TGTGCCAGCAGCTTATGGGGTAGCAATCAGCCCCAGCATTTT.